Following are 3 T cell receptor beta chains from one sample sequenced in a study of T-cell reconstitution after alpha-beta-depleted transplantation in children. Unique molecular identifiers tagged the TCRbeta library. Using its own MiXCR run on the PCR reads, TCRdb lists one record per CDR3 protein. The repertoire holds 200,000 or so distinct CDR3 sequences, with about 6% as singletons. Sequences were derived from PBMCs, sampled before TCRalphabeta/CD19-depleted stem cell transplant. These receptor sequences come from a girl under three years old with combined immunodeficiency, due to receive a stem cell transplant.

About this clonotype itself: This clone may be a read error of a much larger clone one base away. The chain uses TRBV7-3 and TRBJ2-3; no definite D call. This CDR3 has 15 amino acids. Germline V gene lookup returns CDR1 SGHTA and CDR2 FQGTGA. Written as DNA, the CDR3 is TGTGCCAGCAGCTTAAAAGGTCTTCTGCCAGATACGGAGTATTTT. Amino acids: CASSLKGLLPDTEYF.

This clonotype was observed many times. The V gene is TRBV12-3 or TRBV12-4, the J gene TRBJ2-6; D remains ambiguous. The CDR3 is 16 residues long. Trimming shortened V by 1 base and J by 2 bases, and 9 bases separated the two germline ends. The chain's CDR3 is CASSLGAVPGANVLTF. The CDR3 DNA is TGTGCCAGCAGTTTAGGGGCGGTACCTGGGGCCAACGTCCTGACTTTC.

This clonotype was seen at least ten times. The CDR3 bases are TGCGCCAGCAGCCACAGGGGGGAGTTAGAATTTTACACCTTC. Translating gives CASSHRGELEFYTF. The rearrangement joins TRBV4-3 to TRBJ1-2; 7 bases are a match to TRBD1. Trimming cost V 3 bases and J 11 bases; bases outside gene matches: 12. This CDR3 contains 14 residues. Germline CDR1 and CDR2: LGHNA and YSLEER.